Included here is one T cell receptor (beta chain) sequence, with context. Its antigen remains unidentified. The data derive from a study of CXCR3-negative and CXCR3-positive naive CD8 T cells. Points from the study as a whole: Both naive subsets had comparably high diversity; memory CD8+ cells much lower. Both naive subsets, CXCR3-negative and CXCR3-positive, displayed similar TRBV-TRBJ usage, unlike memory cells. In CXCR3-positive naive cells, the TRB CDR3s were more hydrophobic than in CXCR3-negative naive cells. After cryopreservation, expression of CXCR3 was partially reduced, and most assays were run with fresh PBMCs. Naive subsets did not differ in surface CD5, and the authors estimated TCR strength using properties of the TRB CDR3.

Germline CDR1 reads SGHKS; CDR2 reads YYEKEE (reference sequence). The CDR3 spans 16 residues. UMI-tagged TRB cDNA libraries were built via 5' RACE. From its re-call of the 5' RACE reads, TCRdb lists each CDR3 protein once, without DNA. This sample's table has 90,000 to 150,000 distinct CDR3 sequences. J is TRBJ2-7 and V is TRBV5-5; TCRdb indicates TRBD1, and absent DNA this call remains unverified. This receptor was taken from a human donor in good health. Some clones in this sample may be carry-over from other donors' samples. Sequencing used naive CXCR3+ CD8+ T cells from blood. Subset denoted: CD45RO-CCR7+CD27+CD95- naive CD8+ T cells expressing CXCR3 (TNR3+). CDR3 in amino acids: CASKIMAGTASYEQYF.